This TCR beta chain was obtained from a study of blood T cell repertoires in COVID-19. The CDR3 totals 18 residues. Trimming removed 0 bases from V and 4 bases from J, with 21 bases in between. Germline V gene sequence: CDR1 PRHDT, CDR2 FYEKMQ (reference sequence). Each exposed participant met a COVID-19 case in the 2 weeks preceding study entry. Generated by immunoSEQ multiplex PCR, the TCRdb table keeps only in-frame clones and is missing some. The table records about 240,000 clones, 83% of them present only once. The receptor's source is a woman in her 40s who had been exposed to COVID-19. The J gene is TRBJ1-2, the V gene TRBV13, with D uncertain. Sequencing used PBMCs or T cells enriched from blood (not recorded which). The CDR3 protein is CASSLGRTLTDFSYGYTF. The CDR3 bases are TGTGCCAGCAGCTTAGGCCGGACTCTGACGGATTTCAGCTATGGCTACACCTTC.